This T cell receptor beta chain was obtained from a study of T cell repertoires in cytomegalovirus infection. Study overall: Carrying CMV and the relevant HLA type showed in public TCR beta signatures.

After removal of 7 bases from V and 2 bases from J, the junction contained 4 bases not matched to a gene. Per germline, CDR1 MNHEY and CDR2 SVGEGT. The CDR3 has 14 residues. TCRdb re-analysed the reads in MiXCR, keeping a single row per CDR3 protein. The sample shows around 300,000 distinct CDR3 sequences, over 7.5% of them seen only once. The gene calls are TRBV6-2 or TRBV6-3 and TRBJ2-1; TRBD2 aligns across 8 bases. The sequence derives from a human donor in good health (CMV status not recorded). Some clones in this sample may be carry-over from other donors' samples. Sequenced input: PBMCs. CDR3 amino acids: CASTAGGPYNEQFF. CDR3 DNA: TGTGCCAGCACCGCGGGGGGCCCCTACAATGAGCAGTTCTTC.